This T cell receptor beta chain was identified in a study of blood T cell repertoires in COVID-19. The method was immunoSEQ multiplex PCR; TCRdb's version includes in-frame clones alone and lacks a portion of them. This table has 150,000 to 200,000 clones, roughly 90% appearing once. J gave up 0 bases and V 5 bases, and 7 bases lay outside the gene matches. This CDR3 contains 16 residues. Germline V gene sequence: CDR1 SQVTM, CDR2 ANQGSEA. Sequencing was done on a sample of peripheral blood. This receptor was identified in a woman in her sixties or seventies with acute or convalescent COVID-19. The rearrangement uses TRBV29-1 and TRBJ2-1, with TRBD1 identical over 10 bases. The CDR3 is CSVPGTGVTSYNEQFF. DNA of the CDR3: TGCAGCGTTCCCGGGACAGGGGTAACCTCCTACAATGAGCAGTTCTTC.